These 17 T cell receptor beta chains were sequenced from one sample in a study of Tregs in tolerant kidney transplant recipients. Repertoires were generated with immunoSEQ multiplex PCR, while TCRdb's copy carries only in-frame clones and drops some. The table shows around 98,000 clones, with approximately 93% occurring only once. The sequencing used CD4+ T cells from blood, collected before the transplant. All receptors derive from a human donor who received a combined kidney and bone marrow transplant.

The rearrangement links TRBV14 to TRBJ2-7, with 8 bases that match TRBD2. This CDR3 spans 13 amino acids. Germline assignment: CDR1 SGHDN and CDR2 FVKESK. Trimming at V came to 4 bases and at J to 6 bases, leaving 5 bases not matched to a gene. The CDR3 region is CASSPGTSLEQYF. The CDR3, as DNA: TGTGCCAGCAGCCCTGGGACTAGTCTCGAGCAGTACTTC.

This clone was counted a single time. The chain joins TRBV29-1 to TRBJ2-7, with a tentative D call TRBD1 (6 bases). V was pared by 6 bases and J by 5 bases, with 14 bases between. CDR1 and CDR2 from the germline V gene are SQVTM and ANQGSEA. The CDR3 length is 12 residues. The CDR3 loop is CSVSVQGDEQYF. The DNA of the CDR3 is TGCAGCGTCTCCGTACAGGGCGACGAGCAGTACTTC.

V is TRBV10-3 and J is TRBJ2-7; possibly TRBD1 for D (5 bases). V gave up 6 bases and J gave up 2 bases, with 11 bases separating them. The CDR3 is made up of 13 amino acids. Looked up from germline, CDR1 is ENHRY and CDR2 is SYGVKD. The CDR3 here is CAIRERGTYEQYF. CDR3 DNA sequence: TGTGCCATCAGAGAAAGGGGTACCTACGAGCAGTACTTC.

DNA of the CDR3: TGTGCCAGCGGACACGGGCTAACTGAAGCTTTCTTT. Encoded protein: CASGHGLTEAFF. This rearrangement joins TRBV6-1 to TRBJ1-1, with a weak D call TRBD1 (5 bases). Trimming removed 8 bases from V and 5 bases from J, with 12 bases in between. Germline V gene data show CDR1 as MNHNS and CDR2 as SASEGT. This CDR3 has 12 amino acids.

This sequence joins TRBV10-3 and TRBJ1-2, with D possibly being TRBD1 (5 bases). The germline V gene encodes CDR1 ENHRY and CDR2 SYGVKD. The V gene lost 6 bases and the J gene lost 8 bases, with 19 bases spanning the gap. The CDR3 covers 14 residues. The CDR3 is CAIRADNARGGYTF. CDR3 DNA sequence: TGTGCCATCAGGGCCGACAATGCTAGGGGAGGCTACACCTTC.

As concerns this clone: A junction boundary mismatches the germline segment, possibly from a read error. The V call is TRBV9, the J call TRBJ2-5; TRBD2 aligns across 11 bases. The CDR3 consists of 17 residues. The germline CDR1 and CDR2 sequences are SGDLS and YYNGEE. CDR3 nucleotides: TGTGCCAGCACCGTAGCGGGAGGGTCCTCCTGGGGAGAGACCCAGTACTTC. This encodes CASTVAGGSSWGETQYF. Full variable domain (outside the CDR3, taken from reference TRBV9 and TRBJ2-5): DSGVTQTPKHLITATGQRVTLRCSPRSGDLSVYWYQQSLDQGLQFLIQYYNGEERAKGNILERFSAQQFPDLHSELNLSSLELGDSALYFCASTVAGGSSWGETQYFGPGTRLLVL.

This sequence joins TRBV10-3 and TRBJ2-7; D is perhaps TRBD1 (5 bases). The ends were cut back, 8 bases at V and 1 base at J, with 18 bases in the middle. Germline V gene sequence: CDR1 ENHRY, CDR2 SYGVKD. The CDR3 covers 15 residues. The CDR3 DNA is TGTGCCATCTCGACAGTCCGGGCTGGGTCCTACGAGCAGTACTTC. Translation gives CAISTVRAGSYEQYF.

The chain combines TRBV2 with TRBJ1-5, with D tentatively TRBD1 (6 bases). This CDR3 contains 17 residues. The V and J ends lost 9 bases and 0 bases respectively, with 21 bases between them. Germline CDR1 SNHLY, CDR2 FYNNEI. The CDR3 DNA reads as TGTGCCAGTAGTCGGGATTTTACAGGGAATAGCAATCAGCCCCAGCATTTT. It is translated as CASSRDFTGNSNQPQHF.

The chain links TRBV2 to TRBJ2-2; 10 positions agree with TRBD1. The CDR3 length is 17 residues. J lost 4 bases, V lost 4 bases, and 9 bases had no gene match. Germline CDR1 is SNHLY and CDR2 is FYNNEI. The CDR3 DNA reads TGTGCCAGCAGTGTGGGAAGGACAGGGGGGGGCACCGGGGAGCTGTTTTTT. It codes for CASSVGRTGGGTGELFF.

The CDR3 DNA is TGTGCCAGCAGCTTCGACAGGGTCTCGCGGTTCGGGGAGCTGTTTTTT. Translating it yields CASSFDRVSRFGELFF. The gene calls are TRBV7-2 and TRBJ2-2, with TRBD1 identical over 7 bases. Per the germline V gene, CDR1 is SGHTA and CDR2 is FQGNSA. The CDR3 runs to 16 residues. V lost 3 bases and J lost 7; bases outside the gene matches: 11.

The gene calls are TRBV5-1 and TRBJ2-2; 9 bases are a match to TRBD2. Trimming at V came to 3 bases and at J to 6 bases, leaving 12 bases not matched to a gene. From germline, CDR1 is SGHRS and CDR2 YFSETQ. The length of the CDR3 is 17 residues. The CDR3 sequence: CASSYVAGEPWAGELFF. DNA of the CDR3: TGCGCCAGCAGCTACGTAGCGGGGGAGCCCTGGGCCGGGGAGCTGTTTTTT.

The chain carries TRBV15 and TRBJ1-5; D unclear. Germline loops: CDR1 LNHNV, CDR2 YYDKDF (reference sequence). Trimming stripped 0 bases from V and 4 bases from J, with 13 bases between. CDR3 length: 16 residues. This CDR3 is CATSRDGSKRNQPQHF. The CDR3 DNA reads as TGTGCCACCAGCAGAGATGGTTCGAAGAGAAATCAGCCCCAGCATTTT.

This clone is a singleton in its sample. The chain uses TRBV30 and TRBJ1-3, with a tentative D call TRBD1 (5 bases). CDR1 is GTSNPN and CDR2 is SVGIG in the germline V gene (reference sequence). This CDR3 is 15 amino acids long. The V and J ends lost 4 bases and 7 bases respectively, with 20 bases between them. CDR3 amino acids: CAWNLFDARGNTIYF. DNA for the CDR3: TGTGCCTGGAACCTTTTTGACGCCCGGGGGAACACCATATATTTT.

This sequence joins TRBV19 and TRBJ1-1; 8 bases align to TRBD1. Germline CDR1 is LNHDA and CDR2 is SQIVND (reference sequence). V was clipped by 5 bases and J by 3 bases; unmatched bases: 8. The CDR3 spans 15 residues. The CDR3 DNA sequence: TGTGCCAGTAGTTCCCCAGGGGGCGCCGACACTGAAGCTTTCTTT. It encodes CASSSPGGADTEAFF.

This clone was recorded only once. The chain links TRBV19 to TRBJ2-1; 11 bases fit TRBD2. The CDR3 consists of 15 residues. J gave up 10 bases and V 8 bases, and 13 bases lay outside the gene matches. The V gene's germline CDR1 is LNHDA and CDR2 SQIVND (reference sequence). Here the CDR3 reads CASRILAGGLGEQFF. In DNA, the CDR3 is TGTGCCAGTCGCATTCTAGCGGGGGGTCTTGGAGAGCAGTTCTTC. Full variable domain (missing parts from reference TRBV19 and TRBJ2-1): DGGITQSPKYLFRKEGQNVTLSCEQNLNHDAMYWYRQDPGQGLRLIYYSQIVNDFQKGDIAEGYSVSREKKESFPLTVTSAQKNPTAFYLCASRILAGGLGEQFFGPGTRLTVL.

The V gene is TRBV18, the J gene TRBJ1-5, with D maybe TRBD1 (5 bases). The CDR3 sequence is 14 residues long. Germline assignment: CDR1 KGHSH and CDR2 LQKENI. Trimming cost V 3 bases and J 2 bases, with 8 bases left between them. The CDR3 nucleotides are TGTGCCAGCTCACCCGAAGGGGGCAATCAGCCCCAGCATTTT. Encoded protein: CASSPEGGNQPQHF.

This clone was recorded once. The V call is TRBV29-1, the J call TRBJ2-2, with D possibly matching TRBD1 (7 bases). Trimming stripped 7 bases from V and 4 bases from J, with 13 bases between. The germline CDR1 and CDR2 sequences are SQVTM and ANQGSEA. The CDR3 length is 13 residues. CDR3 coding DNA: TGCAGCGGAAACAGGGGAGGCACCGGGGAGCTGTTTTTT. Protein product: CSGNRGGTGELFF.